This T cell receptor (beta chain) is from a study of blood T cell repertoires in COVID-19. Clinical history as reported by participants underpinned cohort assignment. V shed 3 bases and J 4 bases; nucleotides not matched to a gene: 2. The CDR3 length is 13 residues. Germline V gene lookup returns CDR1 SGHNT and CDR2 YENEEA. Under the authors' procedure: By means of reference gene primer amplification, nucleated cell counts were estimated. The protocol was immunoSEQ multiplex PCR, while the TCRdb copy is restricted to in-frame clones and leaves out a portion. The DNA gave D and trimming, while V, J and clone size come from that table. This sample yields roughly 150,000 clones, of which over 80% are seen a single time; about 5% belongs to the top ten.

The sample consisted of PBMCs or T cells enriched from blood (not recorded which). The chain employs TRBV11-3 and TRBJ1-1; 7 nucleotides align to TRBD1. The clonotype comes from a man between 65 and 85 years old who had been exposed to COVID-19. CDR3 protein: CASSLTGTTEAFF. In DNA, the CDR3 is TGTGCCAGCAGCTTGACAGGGACCACTGAAGCTTTCTTT.